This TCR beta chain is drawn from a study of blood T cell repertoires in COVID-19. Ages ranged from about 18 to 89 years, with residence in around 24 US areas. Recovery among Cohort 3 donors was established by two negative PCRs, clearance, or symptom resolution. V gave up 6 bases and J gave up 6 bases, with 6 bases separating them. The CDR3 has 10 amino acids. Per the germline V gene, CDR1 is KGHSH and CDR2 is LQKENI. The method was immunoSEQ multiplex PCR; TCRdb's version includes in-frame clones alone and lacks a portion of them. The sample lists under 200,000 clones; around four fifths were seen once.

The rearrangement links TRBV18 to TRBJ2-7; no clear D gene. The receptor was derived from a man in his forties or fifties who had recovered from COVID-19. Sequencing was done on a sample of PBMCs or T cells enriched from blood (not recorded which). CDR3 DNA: TGTGCCAGCTCTTCCCTCGAGCAGTACTTC. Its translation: CASSSLEQYF. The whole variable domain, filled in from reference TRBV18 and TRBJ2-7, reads NAGVMQNPRHLVRRRGQEARLRCSPMKGHSHVYWYRQLPEEGLKFMVYLQKENIIDESGMPKERFSAEFPKEGPSILRIQQVVRGDSAAYFCASSSLEQYFGPGTRLTVT.